Presented here are 27 T cell receptor beta chains from one specimen sequenced in a study of cytomegalovirus exposure and HLA in healthy donors. PCR amplification relied on 60 Vbeta primers (plus 13 Jbeta primers). This table comes from immunoSEQ multiplex PCR, and its TCRdb copy is limited to in-frame clones, with some not included. The table has roughly 93,000 clones, roughly four fifths seen once. Source material: PBMCs. These receptor sequences come from a man aged 30 to 39 in good health and CMV-seronegative.

This chain uses TRBV5-4 with TRBJ2-5, with 8 nucleotides matching TRBD1. The last part of the DNA fits TRBJ2-7 better; the J call may be wrong. The germline gives CDR1 SGHNT, CDR2 YYREEE (reference sequence). This CDR3 has 13 residues. The CDR3 loop reads CASSYDRGNEQYF. The CDR3 nucleotides read TGTGCCAGCAGCTATGACAGGGGAAACGAGCAGTACTTC.

This clone was seen only once. CDR3 bases: TGCGCCAGCAGCCAAGATTCCCCAGGCCCGTACGAGCAGTACTTC. Amino acid sequence: CASSQDSPGPYEQYF. The chain employs TRBV4-3 and TRBJ2-7; D is ambiguous. Trimming took off 0 bases at V and 4 bases at J, with 13 bases between the two ends. This CDR3 spans 15 amino acids. Germline CDR1 reads LGHNA; CDR2 reads YSLEER.

The chain carries TRBV7-2 and TRBJ1-2, with 7 bases matching TRBD1. Germline CDR1 SGHTA, CDR2 FQGNSA. V trimming: 1 base; J trimming: 5 bases; junction bases outside the gene matches: 19. The CDR3 spans 19 residues. The CDR3 reads CASSLVAARDGQAGYGYTF. The CDR3 coding sequence is TGTGCCAGCAGCTTAGTTGCGGCCCGGGACGGACAGGCGGGGTATGGCTACACCTTC. Full variable domain (missing parts from reference TRBV7-2 and TRBJ1-2): GAGVSQSPSNKVTEKGKDVELRCDPISGHTALYWYRQSLGQGLEFLIYFQGNSAPDKSGLPSDRFSAERTGGSVSTLTIQRTQQEDSAVYLCASSLVAARDGQAGYGYTFGSGTRLTVV.

The chain links TRBV10-3 to TRBJ1-1; 7 nucleotides agree with TRBD1. With 1 base clipped from V and 5 bases from J, the junction kept 10 bases outside the gene matches. This CDR3 is 16 amino acids long. Germline CDR1 is ENHRY and CDR2 is SYGVKD. The CDR3 coding sequence is TGTGCCATCAGTGAGTACGGAACAGGGGTGAGGACTGAAGCTTTCTTT. Protein product: CAISEYGTGVRTEAFF.

The chain links TRBV2 to TRBJ2-5, with 8 bases lining up with TRBD2. Germline loops: CDR1 SNHLY, CDR2 FYNNEI. The CDR3 has 17 amino acids. The ends lost 3 bases at V and 4 bases at J; junction bases unmatched: 13. The chain's CDR3 is CASSDSSAGVGRETQYF. In DNA form, the CDR3 reads TGTGCCAGCAGTGATTCGTCAGCGGGAGTAGGTCGAGAGACCCAGTACTTC.

The chain links TRBV5-1 to TRBJ2-6; TRBD2 is a possible D gene (5 bases). The ends were cut back, 0 bases at V and 0 bases at J, with 10 bases in the middle. The CDR3 extends over 17 amino acids. Germline CDR1 reads SGHRS; CDR2 reads YFSETQ. The CDR3 DNA sequence: TGCGCCAGCAGCTTGGGCATGGGGAGCTCTGGGGCCAACGTCCTGACTTTC. It codes for CASSLGMGSSGANVLTF.

V gene TRBV7-8 combines with J gene TRBJ1-1; maybe TRBD1 (5 bases). Between the trimmed V and J ends, which lost 6 bases and 2 bases, there was a span of 22 bases. The CDR3 length is 17 residues. Germline V CDR1 and CDR2: SGHVS, FQNEAQ. CDR3 sequence: CASRRQSDIWINTEAFF. DNA of the CDR3: TGTGCCAGCAGGAGACAATCGGACATTTGGATAAACACTGAAGCTTTCTTT.

V is TRBV28 and J is TRBJ1-1, with 8 bases fitting TRBD1. J gave up 3 bases and V 5 bases, and 8 bases lay outside the gene matches. CDR3 length equals 15 residues. CDR1 is MDHEN, CDR2 SYDVKM, per germline. Here the CDR3 DNA reads TGTGCCAGCAGTCGACCGAGGACAGGGTACACTGAAGCTTTCTTT. Protein: CASSRPRTGYTEAFF.

This sequence joins TRBV10-3 and TRBJ2-7, with 7 positions matching TRBD1. The V gene end was trimmed by 4 bases and the J gene end by 3 bases; junction bases not matched to a gene: 3. The CDR3 covers 13 residues. Germline assignment: CDR1 ENHRY and CDR2 SYGVKD. CDR3 loop: CAISARDSYEQYV. The CDR3 coding sequence is TGTGCCATCAGTGCCCGGGACAGCTACGAGCAGTACGTC.

The genes are TRBV19 and TRBJ1-2; weak D call: TRBD1 (6 bases). CDR3 length: 15 amino acids. V lost 6 bases and J lost 1, with 15 bases in between. The V gene's germline CDR1 is LNHDA and CDR2 SQIVND (reference sequence). CDR3 amino acids: CASRPRQADNYGYTF. The CDR3 DNA sequence: TGTGCCAGTAGGCCTCGACAGGCTGATAACTATGGCTACACCTTC.

The genes are TRBV7-8 and TRBJ2-1; TRBD2 matches 13 bases. With 1 base clipped from V and 4 bases from J, the junction kept 10 bases outside the gene matches. Germline V gene data show CDR1 as SGHVS and CDR2 as FQNEAQ. The CDR3 has 19 residues. The CDR3 is CASSLVILAGGPDYNEQFF. The CDR3 coding sequence is TGTGCCAGCAGCTTAGTGATACTAGCGGGAGGGCCGGATTACAATGAGCAGTTCTTC. The full variable domain, with the rest looked up from reference TRBV7-8 and TRBJ2-1, is GAGVSQSPRYKVAKRGQDVALRCDPISGHVSLFWYQQALGQGPEFLTYFQNEAQLDKSGLPSDRFFAERPEGSVSTLKIQRTQQEDSAVYLCASSLVILAGGPDYNEQFFGPGTRLTVL.

CDR3 loop: CASGGAGHNEQFF. The DNA of the CDR3 is TGTGCCAGCGGGGGTGCGGGGCACAATGAGCAGTTCTTC. The chain links TRBV13 to TRBJ2-1, with D possibly matching TRBD2 (6 bases). V lost 8 bases and J 5 bases, leaving 13 bases between the germline ends. CDR1 is PRHDT, CDR2 FYEKMQ, per germline (reference sequence). The CDR3 is made up of 13 amino acids.

This clone was detected a few times. The CDR3 loop reads CASSHRTGETYGYTF. CDR3 DNA sequence: TGCGCCAGCAGCCATCGGACAGGGGAAACCTATGGCTACACCTTC. The rearrangement uses TRBV5-1 and TRBJ1-2; 9 bases line up with TRBD1. The germline V gene encodes CDR1 SGHRS and CDR2 YFSETQ. The CDR3 consists of 15 residues. The junction had 8 bases not matched to a gene; V was cut back by 4 bases and J by 4 bases.

This clone was seen more than once but under ten times. The genes are TRBV19 and TRBJ2-7, with D possibly TRBD2 on 6 matching bases. CDR3 length: 14 residues. V gave up 3 bases and J gave up 0 bases, with 9 bases separating them. CDR1 and CDR2 from the germline V gene are LNHDA and SQIVND (reference sequence). The CDR3 DNA follows: TGTGCCAGTAGTATGGGGACTGTCTCCTACGAGCAGTACGTC. This gives the protein CASSMGTVSYEQYV.

The chain joins TRBV4-1 to TRBJ2-1, with 7 bases lining up with TRBD2. CDR3 length: 17 residues. Trimming cost V 1 base and J 12 bases; bases outside gene matches: 18. Germline values: CDR1 MGHRA, CDR2 YSYEKL. DNA of the CDR3: TGCGCCAGCAGCCAAGCGGGTTCGGGACTACCCCAAGGAGGGCAGTTCTTC. It is translated as CASSQAGSGLPQGGQFF.

This rearrangement joins TRBV7-2 to TRBJ1-1; D not resolved. The CDR3 totals 12 residues. Germline V gene lookup returns CDR1 SGHTA and CDR2 FQGNSA. V lost 3 bases and J lost 0, with 2 bases in between. The CDR3 loop is CASSFMNTEAFF. The DNA of the CDR3 is TGTGCCAGCAGCTTCATGAACACTGAAGCTTTCTTT.

The chain recombines TRBV6-5 with TRBJ2-1; D is perhaps TRBD2 (7 bases). The CDR3 is made up of 13 amino acids. From germline, CDR1 is MNHEY and CDR2 SVGAGI. V lost 7 bases, J lost 8 bases, and 15 bases lay in between. CDR3 in amino acids: CASMRGPNDEQFF. The CDR3 coding sequence is TGTGCCAGCATGCGGGGGCCCAACGATGAGCAGTTCTTC.

This chain joins TRBV19 and TRBJ1-1; weak D call: TRBD1 (6 bases). The CDR3 has 14 amino acids. V was clipped by 5 bases and J by 4 bases, with 14 bases between them. Germline V gene data show CDR1 as LNHDA and CDR2 as SQIVND (reference sequence). The CDR3 nucleotides are TGTGCCAGTAGTCCGACAGGAGTGGTCACTGAAGCTTTCTTT. Amino acids: CASSPTGVVTEAFF. The entire variable domain, with the rest obtained from reference TRBV19 and TRBJ1-1, is as follows: DGGITQSPKYLFRKEGQNVTLSCEQNLNHDAMYWYRQDPGQGLRLIYYSQIVNDFQKGDIAEGYSVSREKKESFPLTVTSAQKNPTAFYLCASSPTGVVTEAFFGQGTRLTVV.

This clone appeared a few times. The chain recombines TRBV6-6 with TRBJ2-7; TRBD1 matches at 7 bases. This CDR3 is 13 amino acids long. The V gene's germline CDR1 is MNHNY and CDR2 SVGAGI (reference sequence). V shed 6 bases, J shed 3 bases, and the junction held 5 bases outside the gene matches. The CDR3 protein is CASREQGYYEQYF. As DNA, the CDR3 is TGTGCCAGCAGGGAACAGGGGTACTACGAGCAGTACTTC.

The chain combines TRBV6-1 with TRBJ2-7; TRBD1 aligns across 9 bases. The CDR3 extends over 15 amino acids. CDR1 is MNHNS, CDR2 SASEGT, per germline. Losses at the gene ends were 6 bases for V and 1 base for J; bases not matched to a gene: 7. CDR3 in amino acids: CASRSSGTGSYEQYV. CDR3 bases: TGTGCCAGCAGATCCTCCGGGACAGGGTCCTACGAGCAGTACGTC.

The chain carries TRBV4-3 and TRBJ1-2, with TRBD1 matching 8 bases. The germline V gene encodes CDR1 LGHNA and CDR2 YSLEER. The CDR3 has 14 residues. The junction had 4 bases not matched to a gene; V was cut back by 0 bases and J by 7 bases. CDR3 nucleotide sequence: TGCGCCAGCAGCCAAGAAACAGGGGGTCGTGGCTACACCTTC. Translating it yields CASSQETGGRGYTF.

Remarks on this clone: The CDR3 does not close with the conserved phenylalanine or tryptophan, likely indicating a read error. As DNA, the CDR3 is TGTGCCAGCAGCGCCATGACTCGAGAAGTCACCCTCCACCTT. Amino acids: CASSAMTREVTLHL. The chain joins TRBV7-8 to TRBJ1-6; D not resolved. V gave up 5 bases and J gave up 14 bases, with 19 bases separating them. This CDR3 has 14 residues. Looked up from germline, CDR1 is SGHVS and CDR2 is FQNEAQ.

The chain links TRBV18 to TRBJ1-4; 9 bases align to TRBD1. The CDR3 covers 16 residues. J was trimmed by 5 bases and V by 1 base; bases with no gene match: 5. Germline CDR1 is KGHSH and CDR2 is LQKENI. In DNA, the CDR3 is TGTGCCAGCTCACCACGTATCGGACAGGGGAATGAAAAACTGTTTTTT. Protein product: CASSPRIGQGNEKLFF. The full variable domain, with the rest looked up from reference TRBV18 and TRBJ1-4, is NAGVMQNPRHLVRRRGQEARLRCSPMKGHSHVYWYRQLPEEGLKFMVYLQKENIIDESGMPKERFSAEFPKEGPSILRIQQVVRGDSAAYFCASSPRIGQGNEKLFFGSGTQLSVL.

The gene calls are TRBV18 and TRBJ1-6; a possible D gene is TRBD1 (6 bases). CDR3 length: 15 residues. With 4 bases removed from V and 5 bases from J, the gap between germline ends came to 12 bases. Germline-derived CDR1 and CDR2 are KGHSH and LQKENI. CDR3 sequence (DNA): TGTGCCAGCTCACGAACATCAGGGGATAATTCACCCCTCCACTTT. It yields the protein CASSRTSGDNSPLHF.

The J gene is TRBJ2-4, the V gene TRBV9, with 8 nucleotides matching TRBD1. The CDR3 length is 16 residues. The ends lost 0 bases at V and 0 bases at J; junction bases unmatched: 2. Germline values: CDR1 SGDLS, CDR2 YYNGEE. The CDR3 DNA reads TGTGCCAGCAGCGTAGCAGGGGGCCTAGCCAAAAACATTCAGTACTTC. This sequence encodes CASSVAGGLAKNIQYF.

The chain uses TRBV18 and TRBJ1-4; no definite D call. The V gene lost 1 base and the J gene lost 8 bases, with 17 bases spanning the gap. Germline V gene data show CDR1 as KGHSH and CDR2 as LQKENI. CDR3 size: 16 residues. The CDR3 is CASSPLMPGSGEKLFF. The CDR3 coding sequence is TGTGCCAGCTCACCACTAATGCCCGGGTCCGGCGAAAAACTGTTTTTT.

The chain couples TRBV7-2 to TRBJ1-5, with 9 bases that match TRBD1. The CDR3 has 16 amino acids. Germline CDR1 SGHTA, CDR2 FQGNSA. V was pared by 2 bases and J by 3 bases, with 5 bases of the junction left unmatched. The CDR3 loop reads CASSLWTGADNQPQHF. In DNA form, the CDR3 reads TGTGCCAGCAGCTTATGGACAGGGGCCGACAATCAGCCCCAGCATTTT.